The clone carrying this T cell receptor (beta chain) has ten or more counts. Its antigen is as yet unknown. Absence of ophthalmopathy within 18 months of follow-up defined stable hyperthyroidism. This entry belongs to a study of Graves' ophthalmopathy and Graves' hyperthyroidism. General study findings and limits: In blood appeared most of the expanded thyroid clonotypes whose frequency exceeded 0.001.

The V end was cut by 1 base, the J end by 2 bases, with 9 bases between. This CDR3 region has 16 residues. From germline, CDR1 is SGHDN and CDR2 FVKESK. RNA served as the template for amplifying TCR beta CDR3 regions. The authors performed first-round RT-PCR with HTBI primers and then a second-round multiplex PCR. MiXCR, applied by TCRdb to the multiplex PCR reads, yields one record per CDR3 protein. Of 400,000 or so distinct CDR3 sequences in the sample, about a sixth were seen once. The chain employs TRBV14 and TRBJ1-6; D remains unclear. This receptor was taken from an adult woman with stable Graves' hyperthyroidism. The specimen sequenced was peripheral blood. Written as DNA, the CDR3 is TGTGCCAGCAGCCAAGCTACCGGGACCTATAATTCACCCCTCCACTTT. This translates into CASSQATGTYNSPLHF.